This T cell receptor beta chain was observed in a study of shared clonotypes between healthy human individuals. Study-wide results and caveats: Generally, naive subsets (rather than memory subsets) showed larger estimated richness. Generation probability values for non-shared clonotypes were lower than those for clonotypes shared by all four donors. It was observed that 5% to 6.5% of naive CD4 clonotypes were shared across a handful of donors.

Here immunoSEQ multiplex PCR was the method, and the copy in TCRdb shows in-frame clones only, minus some. The table records approximately 500,000 clones, 90% to 96% of them present only once. Deletions cut 2 bases from V and 2 bases from J, with 9 bases between. In germline, CDR1 is GTSNPN, CDR2 SVGIG (reference sequence). The CDR3 length is 14 residues. In the case of this clone: Its specificity is unknown.

The clonotype was recovered from a woman aged 30 to 39 in good health. Sequenced: naive CD4+ T cells sorted from blood. The subset is: CD45RA+ positively selected. The chain employs TRBV30 and TRBJ2-2, with D possibly matching TRBD1 (5 bases). The CDR3 DNA follows: TGTGCCTGGAGTAATGGGGCCAACACCGGGGAGCTGTTTTTT. Protein sequence: CAWSNGANTGELFF.